Presented here are 14 T cell receptor beta chains from one specimen sequenced in a study of a mutant IDH1 vaccine in newly diagnosed glioma. Time point reported: week 35, safety follow-up. It was 300 ug of mutant IDH1 20-mer peptide that made up each vaccine dose, given with topical imiquimod. This table comes from immunoSEQ multiplex PCR, and its TCRdb copy is limited to in-frame clones, with some not included. This sample has over 45,000 clones, with over 60% found just once. The antigens these receptors bind are not known. The material sequenced was PBMCs, taken from a glioma patient whose treatment included an IDH1 peptide vaccine. Source of these receptors: a man between 35 and 55 years old with glioma.

The chain combines TRBV11-2 with TRBJ2-7; D is uncertain. The V gene lost 2 bases and the J gene lost 5 bases, with 7 bases spanning the gap. Germline values: CDR1 SGHAT, CDR2 FQNNGV. CDR3 length: 12 residues. The CDR3 is CASSLMGNEQYF. The CDR3 nucleotides read TGTGCCAGCAGCTTAATGGGGAACGAGCAGTACTTC.

V and J are TRBV7-2 and TRBJ1-3; D perhaps matches TRBD1 (5 bases). The CDR3 extends over 15 amino acids. Germline values: CDR1 SGHTA, CDR2 FQGNSA. V was cut by 0 bases and J by 2 bases, with 8 bases left in between. The CDR3 reads CASSLAGGAGNTIYF. The CDR3 DNA sequence: TGTGCCAGCAGCTTAGCTGGAGGGGCTGGAAACACCATATATTTT. Variable domain in full (rest from reference TRBV7-2 and TRBJ1-3): GAGVSQSPSNKVTEKGKDVELRCDPISGHTALYWYRQSLGQGLEFLIYFQGNSAPDKSGLPSDRFSAERTGGSVSTLTIQRTQQEDSAVYLCASSLAGGAGNTIYFGEGSWLTVV.

Concerning this clone: In the same sample, other DNA sequences code for this CDR3. CDR3 nucleotide sequence: TGTGCCTGGAGTTCCCGCGGGTATGAGCAGTACGTC. Its protein is CAWSSRGYEQYV. The chain links TRBV30 to TRBJ2-7; TRBD2 might be the D (5 bases). The germline V gene encodes CDR1 GTSNPN and CDR2 SVGIG (reference sequence). The ends were cut back, 2 bases at V and 7 bases at J, with 12 bases in the middle. CDR3 length equals 12 residues.

This sequence joins TRBV7-2 and TRBJ2-1; D remains ambiguous. Per the germline V gene, CDR1 is SGHTA and CDR2 is FQGNSA. CDR3 size: 12 residues. Between the trimmed V and J ends, which lost 1 base and 10 bases, there was a span of 8 bases. The CDR3 spells CASSLGGGEQFF. DNA of the CDR3: TGTGCCAGCAGCTTAGGGGGTGGAGAGCAGTTCTTC.

The V and J genes are TRBV19 and TRBJ2-5, with D maybe TRBD2 (5 bases). The CDR3 is made up of 12 amino acids. CDR1 and CDR2 from the germline V gene are LNHDA and SQIVND (reference sequence). With 8 bases removed from V and 5 bases from J, the gap between germline ends came to 12 bases. The CDR3 protein is CASGRVGETQYF. The CDR3 nucleotides are TGTGCCAGTGGGCGGGTCGGGGAGACCCAGTACTTC.

This clone was found a few times. The chain has TRBV18 and TRBJ2-7; TRBD1 or TRBD2 may be the D gene (5 bases each). This CDR3 comprises 14 residues. Per the germline V gene, CDR1 is KGHSH and CDR2 is LQKENI. The V end lost 3 bases, the J end lost 4 bases, and 13 bases lay between the germline ends. The CDR3 DNA follows: TGTGCCAGCTCACCCGATGGGGGTGGTTACGAGCAGTACTTC. This translates into CASSPDGGGYEQYF.

The chain uses TRBV5-6 and TRBJ2-2, with D unresolved. There are 16 residues in the CDR3. Germline values: CDR1 SGHDT, CDR2 YYEEEE. V lost 4 bases and J lost 5, with 18 bases in between. The CDR3 bases are TGTGCCAGCAGCCAGAAACGGAGAAGATTTACCGGGGAGCTGTTTTTT. Amino acid sequence: CASSQKRRRFTGELFF.

The V gene is TRBV7-9, the J gene TRBJ2-5; 7 positions match TRBD1. J lost 1 base, V lost 5 bases, and 4 bases had no gene match. The CDR3 is 14 amino acids. Germline V lookup: CDR1 SEHNR, CDR2 FQNEAQ (reference sequence). In nucleotides, the CDR3 is TGTGCCAGCAGCCCCGGGACAGTCCAAGAGACCCAGTACTTC. As protein: CASSPGTVQETQYF.

This rearrangement joins TRBV9 to TRBJ2-3; the match to TRBD2 covers 11 bases. J lost 4 bases, V lost 0 bases, and 4 bases had no gene match. The CDR3 is 16 residues long. Germline V CDR1 and CDR2: SGDLS, YYNGEE. The CDR3 here is CASSVGTSGSADTQYF. In DNA, the CDR3 is TGTGCCAGCAGCGTAGGAACTAGCGGGAGCGCAGATACGCAGTATTTT. The entire variable domain, with the rest obtained from reference TRBV9 and TRBJ2-3, is as follows: DSGVTQTPKHLITATGQRVTLRCSPRSGDLSVYWYQQSLDQGLQFLIQYYNGEERAKGNILERFSAQQFPDLHSELNLSSLELGDSALYFCASSVGTSGSADTQYFGPGTRLTVL.

The CDR3: CASSEGLDTEAFF. The DNA of the CDR3 is TGTGCCAGTAGCGAGGGATTGGACACTGAAGCTTTCTTT. This chain uses TRBV19 with TRBJ1-1; D is ambiguous. V was trimmed by 6 bases and J by 3 bases, leaving 11 bases between them. This CDR3 comprises 13 residues. In germline, CDR1 is LNHDA, CDR2 SQIVND (reference sequence).

The genes are TRBV6-6 and TRBJ2-7, with D perhaps matching TRBD2 (6 bases). This CDR3 is 11 amino acids long. Germline V gene lookup returns CDR1 MNHNY and CDR2 SVGAGI (reference sequence). Trimming shortened V by 6 bases and J by 6 bases, and 9 bases separated the two germline ends. The CDR3 nucleotides read TGTGCCAGCAGAGAGGGAGGCGAGCAGTACGTC. Translated, it gives CASREGGEQYV.

The V and J genes are TRBV10-3 and TRBJ1-1; 9 nucleotides agree with TRBD1. This CDR3 has 16 amino acids. J gave up 1 base and V 5 bases, and 8 bases lay outside the gene matches. Germline V CDR1 and CDR2: ENHRY, SYGVKD. CDR3 sequence reads: CAISRTGGRGNTEAFF. In DNA, the CDR3 is TGTGCCATCAGTAGAACAGGGGGCAGAGGGAACACTGAAGCTTTCTTT.

The V and J genes are TRBV28 and TRBJ2-5; 10 bases line up with TRBD2. V lost 4 bases, J lost 5 bases, and 7 bases stayed unmatched. Germline CDR1 is MDHEN and CDR2 is SYDVKM. This CDR3 has 15 residues. The DNA for the CDR3 is TGTGCCAGCAGTTCCCTAGCGGGAGTGGGGGAGACCCAGTACTTC. It encodes CASSSLAGVGETQYF.

This clone showed up just a few times. The V gene is TRBV30, the J gene TRBJ1-1; 7 positions agree with TRBD1. Germline V lookup: CDR1 GTSNPN, CDR2 SVGIG (reference sequence). Trimming took 4 bases from V and 3 from J; bases not matched to a gene: 5. This CDR3 comprises 13 residues. CDR3 residues: CAWNRGWDTEAFF. The DNA for the CDR3 is TGTGCCTGGAACAGGGGATGGGACACTGAAGCTTTCTTT.